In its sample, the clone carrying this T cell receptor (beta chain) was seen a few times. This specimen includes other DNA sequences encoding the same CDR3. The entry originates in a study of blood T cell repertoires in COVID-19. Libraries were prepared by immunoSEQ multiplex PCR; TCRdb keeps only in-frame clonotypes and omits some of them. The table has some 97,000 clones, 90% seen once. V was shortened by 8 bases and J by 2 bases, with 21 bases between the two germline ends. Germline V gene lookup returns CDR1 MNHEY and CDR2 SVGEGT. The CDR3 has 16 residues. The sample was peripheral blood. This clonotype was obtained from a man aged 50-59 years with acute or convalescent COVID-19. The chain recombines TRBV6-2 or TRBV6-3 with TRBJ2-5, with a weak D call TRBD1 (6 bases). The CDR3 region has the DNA TGTGCCAGCCGCCTCGGGGCCCTGGGGGCTCAAGAGACCCAGTACTTC. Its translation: CASRLGALGAQETQYF.